This is a list of T cell receptor beta chains from one sample in a study of brain T cells in children with intractable seizures. Assay used: immunoSEQ multiplex PCR; TCRdb lists only in-frame clones, some missing. The sample contains about 8,000 clones, 65% to 80% of which appear only once. The sequencing used resected brain tissue, collected at surgery. The receptor set was obtained from a boy in the first two years of life with tuberous sclerosis and intractable seizures. CDR3s include the opening cysteine and the closing phenylalanine or tryptophan. Each record gives: CDR3 DNA, CDR3 protein, D gene, V gene, clone size, CDR3 length, J gene. The D gene is left open where the match is weak. Expanded clones get a size class; other rows say once, few or many, or leave the size out.

CDR3 DNA: TGTGCCAGCAGTTACGATCCCCAGCATTTT
CDR3 protein: CASSYDPQHF
D gene: NA
V gene: TRBV6-6
clone size: NA
CDR3 length: 10
J gene: TRBJ1-5

CDR3 DNA: TGTGCCAGCAGTTACGGAGGGGACACAGATACGCAGTATTTT
CDR3 protein: CASSYGGDTDTQYF
D gene: NA
V gene: TRBV6-6
clone size: NA
CDR3 length: 14
J gene: TRBJ2-3

CDR3 DNA: TGTGCCAGCAGCTTGTTGGCAAGACAGAACTATGGCTACACCTTC
CDR3 protein: CASSLLARQNYGYTF
D gene: NA
V gene: TRBV5-4
clone size: NA
CDR3 length: 15
J gene: TRBJ1-2

CDR3 DNA: TGTGCCAGCAGTTACACCGGGACAGGGTCACTCGAGCAGTACTTC
CDR3 protein: CASSYTGTGSLEQYF
D gene: TRBD1
V gene: TRBV6-6
clone size: NA
CDR3 length: 15
J gene: TRBJ2-7

CDR3 DNA: TGCGCCAGCAGCCAAAGAAGAACGGAGGATAGCAATCAGCCCCAGCATTTT
CDR3 protein: CASSQRRTEDSNQPQHF
D gene: NA
V gene: TRBV4-1
clone size: NA
CDR3 length: 17
J gene: TRBJ1-5

CDR3 DNA: TGTGCCTGGAGTGTAGCGCGGACTAGATCACAAGAGACCCAGTACTTC
CDR3 protein: CAWSVARTRSQETQYF
D gene: TRBD2
V gene: TRBV30
clone size: NA
CDR3 length: 16
J gene: TRBJ2-5

CDR3 DNA: TGTGCCAGCAGCCAAGGCCCTTCTGCGTACAATGAGCAGTTCTTC
CDR3 protein: CASSQGPSAYNEQFF
D gene: NA
V gene: TRBV3-1/TRBV3-2
clone size: few
CDR3 length: 15
J gene: TRBJ2-1

CDR3 DNA: TGTGCCAGTAGTATAGGGGCTGAAGCTTTCTTT
CDR3 protein: CASSIGAEAFF
D gene: NA
V gene: TRBV19
clone size: NA
CDR3 length: 11
J gene: TRBJ1-1

CDR3 DNA: TGTGCCAGCAGCTTAGGCCCCAGGGGCGAGCAGTACTTC
CDR3 protein: CASSLGPRGEQYF
D gene: NA
V gene: TRBV7-2
clone size: few
CDR3 length: 13
J gene: TRBJ2-7

CDR3 DNA: TGTGCCAGCTTCCCAACAGGGGTCAAAAGGGAAGCTTTCTTT
CDR3 protein: CASFPTGVKREAFF
D gene: TRBD1
V gene: TRBV6-5
clone size: NA
CDR3 length: 14
J gene: TRBJ1-1

CDR3 DNA: TGTGCCAGCAGTCCCCTGGAGCGGGAGTTGGTGGACACCGGGGAGCTGTTTTTT
CDR3 protein: CASSPLERELVDTGELFF
D gene: TRBD2
V gene: TRBV6-2/TRBV6-3
clone size: NA
CDR3 length: 18
J gene: TRBJ2-2

CDR3 DNA: TGTGCCAGCAGTTTAGGGGTGAATTCACCCCTCCACTTT
CDR3 protein: CASSLGVNSPLHF
D gene: NA
V gene: TRBV12-3/TRBV12-4
clone size: NA
CDR3 length: 13
J gene: TRBJ1-6

CDR3 DNA: TGTGCCAGCAGCTTGGAGGCGGGGGAGGTTAACTACGAGCAGTACTTC
CDR3 protein: CASSLEAGEVNYEQYF
D gene: TRBD2
V gene: TRBV5-6
clone size: NA
CDR3 length: 16
J gene: TRBJ2-7

CDR3 DNA: TGTGCCAGCCAGACGGGGACACGCAAGTATAATTCACCCCTCCACTTT
CDR3 protein: CASQTGTRKYNSPLHF
D gene: NA
V gene: TRBV19
clone size: NA
CDR3 length: 16
J gene: TRBJ1-6

CDR3 DNA: TGTGCCACCAGCAGAGCTCGGGGGCGCTTCTACAATGAGCAGTTCTTC
CDR3 protein: CATSRARGRFYNEQFF
D gene: NA
V gene: TRBV15
clone size: NA
CDR3 length: 16
J gene: TRBJ2-1

CDR3 DNA: TGTGCCAGCAGCCCGGGCCCCCGGGGCATTCAGTACTTC
CDR3 protein: CASSPGPRGIQYF
D gene: NA
V gene: TRBV7-3
clone size: NA
CDR3 length: 13
J gene: TRBJ2-4

CDR3 DNA: TGTGCCAGCAGCTCTCACCTAGCGGGTCCGAGCGCAGATACGCAGTATTTT
CDR3 protein: CASSSHLAGPSADTQYF
D gene: TRBD2
V gene: TRBV7-3
clone size: NA
CDR3 length: 17
J gene: TRBJ2-3

CDR3 DNA: TGTGCCTGCGGTGGCCCCTCCTGGGATGAGCAGTTCTTC
CDR3 protein: CACGGPSWDEQFF
D gene: NA
V gene: TRBV30
clone size: NA
CDR3 length: 13
J gene: TRBJ2-1

CDR3 DNA: TGTGCCAGTAGTTCGATTAGCGGGAGTTTGAATGAGCAGTTCTTC
CDR3 protein: CASSSISGSLNEQFF
D gene: TRBD2
V gene: TRBV19
clone size: NA
CDR3 length: 15
J gene: TRBJ2-1

CDR3 DNA: TGTGCCAGCAGTACCGACAGGGACACTGAAGCTTTCTTT
CDR3 protein: CASSTDRDTEAFF
D gene: TRBD1
V gene: TRBV12-3/TRBV12-4
clone size: NA
CDR3 length: 13
J gene: TRBJ1-1

CDR3 DNA: TGTGCCACCAACAATGGGCACACTGAAGCTTTCTTT
CDR3 protein: CATNNGHTEAFF
D gene: NA
V gene: TRBV6-5
clone size: medium-sized
CDR3 length: 12
J gene: TRBJ1-1

CDR3 DNA: TGTGCCAGTAGTCAGGGCTCGAACACCGGGGAGCTGTTTTTT
CDR3 protein: CASSQGSNTGELFF
D gene: NA
V gene: TRBV19
clone size: NA
CDR3 length: 14
J gene: TRBJ2-2

CDR3 DNA: TGTGCCAGCAGTTCCGACAGCGGGGAGCTGTTTTTT
CDR3 protein: CASSSDSGELFF
D gene: NA
V gene: TRBV2
clone size: NA
CDR3 length: 12
J gene: TRBJ2-2

CDR3 DNA: TGTGCCAGCAGCAGCGGGGGGGCAATGAATGAGCAGTTCTTC
CDR3 protein: CASSSGGAMNEQFF
D gene: TRBD2
V gene: TRBV7-2
clone size: NA
CDR3 length: 14
J gene: TRBJ2-1

CDR3 DNA: TGCAGCGTTATTCGACAGGGAGAAGAGACCCAGTACTTC
CDR3 protein: CSVIRQGEETQYF
D gene: TRBD1
V gene: TRBV29-1
clone size: NA
CDR3 length: 13
J gene: TRBJ2-5

CDR3 DNA: TGTGCCTGGAGTGTACGAGGCTACGAGCAGTACTTC
CDR3 protein: CAWSVRGYEQYF
D gene: NA
V gene: TRBV30
clone size: once
CDR3 length: 12
J gene: TRBJ2-7

CDR3 DNA: TGCGCCAGCAGCCAAGATGAACGACAGGGGTTGGAGACCCAGTACTTC
CDR3 protein: CASSQDERQGLETQYF
D gene: TRBD1
V gene: TRBV4-1
clone size: NA
CDR3 length: 16
J gene: TRBJ2-5

CDR3 DNA: TGTGCCACCAGGACAGGGAAGGGCTACACCTTC
CDR3 protein: CATRTGKGYTF
D gene: TRBD1
V gene: TRBV6-6
clone size: few
CDR3 length: 11
J gene: TRBJ1-2

CDR3 DNA: TGTGCCTGGACCGGGACAGGGAACACCGGGGAGCTGTTTTTT
CDR3 protein: CAWTGTGNTGELFF
D gene: TRBD1
V gene: TRBV30
clone size: NA
CDR3 length: 14
J gene: TRBJ2-2

CDR3 DNA: TGTGCCAGCCCTCGGGGACCTAACTATGGCTACACCTTC
CDR3 protein: CASPRGPNYGYTF
D gene: NA
V gene: TRBV2
clone size: NA
CDR3 length: 13
J gene: TRBJ1-2

CDR3 DNA: TGTGCCAGCAGTGTCCAGGGATACGAGCAGTACTTC
CDR3 protein: CASSVQGYEQYF
D gene: NA
V gene: TRBV2
clone size: NA
CDR3 length: 12
J gene: TRBJ2-7

CDR3 DNA: TGCGCCAGCAGCCAAGACAGCAGGACAGGGGGGTATGGCTACACCTTC
CDR3 protein: CASSQDSRTGGYGYTF
D gene: TRBD1
V gene: TRBV4-1
clone size: few
CDR3 length: 16
J gene: TRBJ1-2

CDR3 DNA: TGTGCCAGCAGCTTCTATCTGAACACCGGGGAGCTGTTTTTT
CDR3 protein: CASSFYLNTGELFF
D gene: NA
V gene: TRBV7-2
clone size: NA
CDR3 length: 14
J gene: TRBJ2-2

CDR3 DNA: TGTGCCACCAGTGCGGGAGTCGCGGGACTGGAGGTGCAGTTCTTC
CDR3 protein: CATSAGVAGLEVQFF
D gene: NA
V gene: TRBV24-1
clone size: once
CDR3 length: 15
J gene: TRBJ2-1

CDR3 DNA: TGTGCCAGCTCACCACCGGGGTACGAGCAGTACTTC
CDR3 protein: CASSPPGYEQYF
D gene: NA
V gene: TRBV18
clone size: NA
CDR3 length: 12
J gene: TRBJ2-7

CDR3 DNA: TGTGCCAGCAGAACAGGGGGGGCTAATGAAAAACTGTTTTTT
CDR3 protein: CASRTGGANEKLFF
D gene: TRBD1
V gene: TRBV27
clone size: once
CDR3 length: 14
J gene: TRBJ1-4

CDR3 DNA: TGTGCCAGCAGCCCGGGGGCAGGGGCATCCATCTATGGCTACACCTTC
CDR3 protein: CASSPGAGASIYGYTF
D gene: NA
V gene: TRBV7-8
clone size: NA
CDR3 length: 16
J gene: TRBJ1-2

CDR3 DNA: TGTGCCAGCAGCTTGGCCGACTCACCCCTCCACTTT
CDR3 protein: CASSLADSPLHF
D gene: NA
V gene: TRBV5-6
clone size: NA
CDR3 length: 12
J gene: TRBJ1-6